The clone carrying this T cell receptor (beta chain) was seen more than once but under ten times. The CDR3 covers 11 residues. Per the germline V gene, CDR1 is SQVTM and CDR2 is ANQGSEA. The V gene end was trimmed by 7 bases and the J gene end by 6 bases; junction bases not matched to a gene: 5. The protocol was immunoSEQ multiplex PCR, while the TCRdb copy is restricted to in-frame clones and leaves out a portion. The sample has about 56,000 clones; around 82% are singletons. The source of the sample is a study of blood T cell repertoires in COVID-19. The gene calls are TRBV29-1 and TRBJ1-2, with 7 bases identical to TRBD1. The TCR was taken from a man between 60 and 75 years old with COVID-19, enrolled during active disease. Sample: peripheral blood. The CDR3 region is CSAVTGNGYTF. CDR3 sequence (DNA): TGCAGCGCTGTGACAGGGAATGGCTACACCTTC.